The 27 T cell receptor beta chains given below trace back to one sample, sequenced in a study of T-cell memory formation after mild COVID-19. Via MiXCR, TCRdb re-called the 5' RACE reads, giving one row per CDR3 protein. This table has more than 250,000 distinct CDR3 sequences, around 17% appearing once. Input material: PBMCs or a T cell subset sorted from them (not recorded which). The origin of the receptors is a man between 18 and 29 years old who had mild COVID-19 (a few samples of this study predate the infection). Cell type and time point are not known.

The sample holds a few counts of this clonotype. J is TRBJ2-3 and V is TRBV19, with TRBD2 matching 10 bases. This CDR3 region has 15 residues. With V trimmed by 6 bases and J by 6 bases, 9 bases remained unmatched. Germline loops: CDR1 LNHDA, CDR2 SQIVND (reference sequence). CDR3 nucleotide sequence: TGTGCCAGTAGCGCATCTAGCGGGGGTGGGGATACGCAGTATTTT. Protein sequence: CASSASSGGGDTQYF.

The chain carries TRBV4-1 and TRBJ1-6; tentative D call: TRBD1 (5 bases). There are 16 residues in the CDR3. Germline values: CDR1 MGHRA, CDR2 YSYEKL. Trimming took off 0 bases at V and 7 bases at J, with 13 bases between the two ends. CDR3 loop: CASSQEWGPLNSPLHF. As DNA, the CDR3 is TGCGCCAGCAGCCAAGAGTGGGGCCCGTTAAATTCACCCCTCCACTTT.

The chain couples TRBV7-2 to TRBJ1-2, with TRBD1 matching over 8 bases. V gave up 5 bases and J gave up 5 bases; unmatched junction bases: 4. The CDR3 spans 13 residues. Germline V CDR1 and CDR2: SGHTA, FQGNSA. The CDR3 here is CASSVRQGYGYTF. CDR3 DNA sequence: TGTGCCAGCAGCGTCCGACAGGGGTATGGCTACACCTTC.

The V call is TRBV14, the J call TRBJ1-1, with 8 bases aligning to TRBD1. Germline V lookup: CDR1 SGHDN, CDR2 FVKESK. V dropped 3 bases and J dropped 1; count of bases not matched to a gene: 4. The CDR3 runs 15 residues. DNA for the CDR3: TGTGCCAGCAGCCAGGCCGGGACAGGGAACACTGAAGCTTTCTTT. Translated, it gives CASSQAGTGNTEAFF.

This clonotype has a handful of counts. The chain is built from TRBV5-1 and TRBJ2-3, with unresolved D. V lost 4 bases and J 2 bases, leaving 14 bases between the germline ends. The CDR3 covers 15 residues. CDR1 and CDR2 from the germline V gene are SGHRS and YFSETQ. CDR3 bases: TGCGCCAGCAGCGCCGCCGGTATAGCCACAGATACGCAGTATTTT. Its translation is CASSAAGIATDTQYF.

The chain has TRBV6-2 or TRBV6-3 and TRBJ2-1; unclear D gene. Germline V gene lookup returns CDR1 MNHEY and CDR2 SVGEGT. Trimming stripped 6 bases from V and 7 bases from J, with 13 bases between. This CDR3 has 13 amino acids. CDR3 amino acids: CASRKQLSNEQFF. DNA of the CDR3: TGTGCCAGCAGGAAACAACTTTCGAATGAGCAGTTCTTC.

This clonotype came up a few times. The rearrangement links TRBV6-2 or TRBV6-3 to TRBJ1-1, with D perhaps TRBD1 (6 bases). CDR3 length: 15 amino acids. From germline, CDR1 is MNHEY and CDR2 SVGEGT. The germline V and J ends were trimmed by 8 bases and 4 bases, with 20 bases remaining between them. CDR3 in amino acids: CASQTEQGSGTEAFF. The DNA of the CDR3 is TGTGCCAGCCAGACGGAACAGGGCTCTGGCACTGAAGCTTTCTTT.

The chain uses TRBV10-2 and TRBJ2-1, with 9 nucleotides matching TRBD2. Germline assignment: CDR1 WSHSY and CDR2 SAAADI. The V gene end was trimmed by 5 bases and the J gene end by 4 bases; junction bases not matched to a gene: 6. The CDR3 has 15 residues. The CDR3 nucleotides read TGCGCCAGCAGTAGCGAGACTAGCGGTTACAATGAGCAGTTCTTC. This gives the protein CASSSETSGYNEQFF.

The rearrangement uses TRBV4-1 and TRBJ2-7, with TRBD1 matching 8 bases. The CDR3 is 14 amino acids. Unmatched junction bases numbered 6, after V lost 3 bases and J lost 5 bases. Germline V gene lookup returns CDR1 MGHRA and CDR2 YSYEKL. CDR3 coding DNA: TGCGCCAGCAGCCAGGACAGGGTAAGCGACGAGCAGTACTTC. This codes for CASSQDRVSDEQYF.

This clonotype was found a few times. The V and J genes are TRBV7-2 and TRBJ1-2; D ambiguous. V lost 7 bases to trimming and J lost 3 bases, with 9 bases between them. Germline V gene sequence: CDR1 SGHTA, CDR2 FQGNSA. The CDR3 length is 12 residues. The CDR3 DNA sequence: TGTGCCAGCACCTCGGTAGACTATGGCTACACCTTC. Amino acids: CASTSVDYGYTF.

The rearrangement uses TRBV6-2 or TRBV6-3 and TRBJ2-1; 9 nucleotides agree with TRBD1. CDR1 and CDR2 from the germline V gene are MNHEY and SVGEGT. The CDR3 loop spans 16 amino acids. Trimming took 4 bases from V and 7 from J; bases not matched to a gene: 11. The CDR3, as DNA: TGTGCCAGCAGTTCCCCGGGACAGGGTGTCGGGAATGAGCAGTTCTTC. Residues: CASSSPGQGVGNEQFF.

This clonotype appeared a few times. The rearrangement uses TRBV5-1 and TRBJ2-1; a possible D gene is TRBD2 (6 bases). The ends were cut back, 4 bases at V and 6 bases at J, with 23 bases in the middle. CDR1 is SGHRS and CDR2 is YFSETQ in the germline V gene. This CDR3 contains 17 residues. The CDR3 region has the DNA TGCGCCAGCAGCCTGGTGGCGGGGCACCACCCTATCAATGAGCAGTTCTTC. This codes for CASSLVAGHHPINEQFF.

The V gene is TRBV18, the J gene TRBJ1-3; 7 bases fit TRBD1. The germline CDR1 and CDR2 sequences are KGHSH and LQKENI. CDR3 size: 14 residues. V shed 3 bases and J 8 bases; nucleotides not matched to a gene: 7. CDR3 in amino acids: CASSPRQGRDTIYF. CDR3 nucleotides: TGTGCCAGCTCACCCCGACAGGGACGAGACACCATATATTTT.

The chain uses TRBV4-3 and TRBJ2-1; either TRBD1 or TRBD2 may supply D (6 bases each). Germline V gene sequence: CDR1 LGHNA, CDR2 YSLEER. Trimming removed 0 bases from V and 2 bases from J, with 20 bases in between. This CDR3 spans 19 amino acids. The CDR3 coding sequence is TGCGCCAGCAGCCAAGATTACGTTTGGGTCGGGGGCACCTACAATGAGCAGTTCTTC. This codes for CASSQDYVWVGGTYNEQFF.

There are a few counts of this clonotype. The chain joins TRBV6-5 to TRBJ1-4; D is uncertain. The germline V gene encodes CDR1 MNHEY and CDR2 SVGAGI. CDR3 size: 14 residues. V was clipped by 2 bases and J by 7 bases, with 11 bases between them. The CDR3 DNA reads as TGTGCCAGCAGTTACGGTATACGGGGTGAAAAACTGTTTTTT. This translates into CASSYGIRGEKLFF.

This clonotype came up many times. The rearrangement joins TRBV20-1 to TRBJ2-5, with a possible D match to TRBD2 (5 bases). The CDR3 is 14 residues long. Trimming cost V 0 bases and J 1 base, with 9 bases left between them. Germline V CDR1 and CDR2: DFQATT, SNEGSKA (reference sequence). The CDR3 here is CSARDSATQETQYF. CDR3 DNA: TGCAGTGCTAGAGATAGCGCTACCCAAGAGACCCAGTACTTC.

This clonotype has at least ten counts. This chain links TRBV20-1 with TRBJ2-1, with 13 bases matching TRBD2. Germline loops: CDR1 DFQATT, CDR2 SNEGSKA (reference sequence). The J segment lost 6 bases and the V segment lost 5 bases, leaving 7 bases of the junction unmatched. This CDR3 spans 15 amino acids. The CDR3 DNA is TGCAGTGCTCCCCAGACTAGCGGGGGGTTCAATGAGCAGTTCTTC. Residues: CSAPQTSGGFNEQFF.

The CDR3 loop reads CASSYFGRSSGANVLTF. Here the CDR3 DNA reads TGTGCCAGCAGTTACTTCGGACGGAGCTCTGGGGCCAACGTCCTGACTTTC. The J gene is TRBJ2-6, the V gene TRBV6-5, with unresolved D. The CDR3 has 17 residues. V lost 1 base and J 0 bases, leaving 10 bases between the germline ends. The germline V gene has CDR1 MNHEY and CDR2 SVGAGI.

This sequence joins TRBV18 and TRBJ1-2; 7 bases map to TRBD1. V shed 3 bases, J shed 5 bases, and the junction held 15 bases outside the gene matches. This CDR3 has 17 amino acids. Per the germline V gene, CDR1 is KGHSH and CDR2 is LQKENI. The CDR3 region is CASSPGTLRTGSYGYTF. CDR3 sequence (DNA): TGTGCCAGCTCACCCGGGACGCTAAGGACAGGCTCGTATGGCTACACCTTC.

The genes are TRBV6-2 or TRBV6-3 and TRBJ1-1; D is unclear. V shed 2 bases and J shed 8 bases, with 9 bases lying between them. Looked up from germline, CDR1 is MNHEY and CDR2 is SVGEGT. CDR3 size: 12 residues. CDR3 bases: TGTGCCAGCAGTTACCGAAATGGGGAAGCTTTCTTT. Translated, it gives CASSYRNGEAFF.

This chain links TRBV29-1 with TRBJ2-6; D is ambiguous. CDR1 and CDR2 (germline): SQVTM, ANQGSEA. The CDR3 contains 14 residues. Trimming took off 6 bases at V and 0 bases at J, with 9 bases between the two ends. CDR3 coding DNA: TGCAGCGTCGCGGAACTCTCTGGGGCCAACGTCCTGACTTTC. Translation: CSVAELSGANVLTF.

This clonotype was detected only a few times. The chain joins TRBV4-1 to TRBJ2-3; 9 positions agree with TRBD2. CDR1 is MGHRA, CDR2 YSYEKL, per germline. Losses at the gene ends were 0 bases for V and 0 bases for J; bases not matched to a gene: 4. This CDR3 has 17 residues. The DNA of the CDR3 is TGCGCCAGCAGCCAAGAGGGGCGGGGGGGCAGCACAGATACGCAGTATTTT. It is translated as CASSQEGRGGSTDTQYF.

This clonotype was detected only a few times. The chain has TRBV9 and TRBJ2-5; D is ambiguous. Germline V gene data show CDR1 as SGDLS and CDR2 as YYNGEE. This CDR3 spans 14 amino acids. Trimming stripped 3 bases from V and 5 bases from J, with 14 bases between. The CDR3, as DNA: TGTGCCAGCAGCGGTGGGCTACACCCTGAGACCCAGTACTTC. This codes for CASSGGLHPETQYF. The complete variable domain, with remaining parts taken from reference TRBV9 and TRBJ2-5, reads DSGVTQTPKHLITATGQRVTLRCSPRSGDLSVYWYQQSLDQGLQFLIQYYNGEERAKGNILERFSAQQFPDLHSELNLSSLELGDSALYFCASSGGLHPETQYFGPGTRLLVL.

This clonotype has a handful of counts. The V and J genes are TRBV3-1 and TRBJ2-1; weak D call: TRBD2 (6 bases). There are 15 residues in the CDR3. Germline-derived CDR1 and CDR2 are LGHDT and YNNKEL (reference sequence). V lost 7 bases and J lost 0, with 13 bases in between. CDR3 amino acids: CASMGGASSYNEQFF. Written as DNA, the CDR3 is TGTGCCAGCATGGGCGGGGCGAGCTCCTACAATGAGCAGTTCTTC.

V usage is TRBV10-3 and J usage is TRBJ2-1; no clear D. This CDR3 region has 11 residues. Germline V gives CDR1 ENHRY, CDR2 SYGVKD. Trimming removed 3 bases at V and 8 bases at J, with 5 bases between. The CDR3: CAISDWYEQFF. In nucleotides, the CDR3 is TGTGCCATCAGTGATTGGTATGAGCAGTTCTTC.

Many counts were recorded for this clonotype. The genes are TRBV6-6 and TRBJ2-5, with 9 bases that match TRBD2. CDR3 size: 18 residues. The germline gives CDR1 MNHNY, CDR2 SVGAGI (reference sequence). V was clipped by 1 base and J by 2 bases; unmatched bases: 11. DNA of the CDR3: TGTGCCAGCAGTTACTTCCGGCCAGCGGGGGGCCCTCAAGAGACCCAGTACTTC. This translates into CASSYFRPAGGPQETQYF.

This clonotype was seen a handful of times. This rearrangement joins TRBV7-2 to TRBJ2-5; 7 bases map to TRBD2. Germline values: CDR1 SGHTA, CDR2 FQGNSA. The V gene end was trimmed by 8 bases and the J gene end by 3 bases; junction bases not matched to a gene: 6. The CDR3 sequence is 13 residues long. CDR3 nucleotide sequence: TGTGCCAGCGACGCGGGGGTCGAAGAGACCCAGTACTTC. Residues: CASDAGVEETQYF.